The clone carrying this T cell receptor (beta chain) was seen many times. With a J-beta primer mix and a sample-barcoded 5' primer, a second PCR ran about 7 to 11 cycles. Per sample, CDR3-containing paired-end reads numbered at least 2.5 million. TCRdb passed the 5' RACE reads through MiXCR, listing each CDR3 protein once. The table lists 1.4 million or so distinct CDR3 sequences, roughly two fifths of them singletons, with 4% in the top ten. This sample was included in a study of blood T cells in healthy people across ages. Trimming at V came to 2 bases and at J to 4 bases, leaving 16 bases not matched to a gene. CDR1 and CDR2 from the germline V gene are MGHDK and SYGVNS. The CDR3 is 19 amino acids.

Sequences were obtained from blood. The clonotype was recovered from a woman under 30 in good health. V usage is TRBV25-1 and J usage is TRBJ2-1; 8 bases are a match to TRBD2. The CDR3 sequence: CASSEEMIFSGGIYNEQFF. The CDR3 DNA reads as TGTGCCAGCAGTGAAGAGATGATATTCAGCGGGGGAATTTACAATGAGCAGTTCTTC.